Presented here are 19 T cell receptor beta chains from one specimen sequenced in a study of T cell repertoires in cytomegalovirus infection. MiXCR, run by TCRdb on the reads, gives a single entry per CDR3 protein. The top ten clones hold almost 35% of a sample with 100,000 to 150,000 distinct CDR3 sequences, 20% to 30% of them seen once. Antigens of these TCRs are unknown. Sequenced input: PBMCs, sequenced either directly or after in vitro stimulation (not recorded which). These receptors were collected from a human donor in good health (CMV status not recorded). Some clones in this sample may be carry-over from other donors' samples.

This clonotype showed up just a few times. The chain links TRBV5-1 to TRBJ1-1; 10 bases are shared with TRBD1. V dropped 0 bases and J dropped 4; count of bases not matched to a gene: 9. Looked up from germline, CDR1 is SGHRS and CDR2 is YFSETQ. CDR3 length: 17 amino acids. The CDR3 region is CASSLARTGGFGTEAFF. DNA of the CDR3: TGCGCCAGCAGCTTGGCGAGGACAGGGGGTTTCGGCACTGAAGCTTTCTTT.

The rearrangement joins TRBV19 to TRBJ2-1, with D possibly TRBD1 on 5 matching bases. V was pared by 5 bases and J by 3 bases, with 14 bases between. CDR3 length equals 15 residues. Looked up from germline, CDR1 is LNHDA and CDR2 is SQIVND (reference sequence). This CDR3 reads CASSPSAGIYNEQFF. The DNA for the CDR3 is TGTGCCAGTAGTCCATCAGCAGGGATCTACAATGAGCAGTTCTTC.

The V call is TRBV28, the J call TRBJ2-7, with D unresolved. From germline, CDR1 is MDHEN and CDR2 SYDVKM. V dropped 6 bases and J dropped 2 bases, with 17 bases sitting between them. The CDR3 sequence is 15 residues long. This chain's CDR3 is CASSPPLATTYEQYV. In DNA, the CDR3 is TGTGCCAGCAGCCCCCCCTTGGCAACTACCTACGAGCAGTACGTC.

The chain couples TRBV11-2 to TRBJ1-5; D is undetermined. Trimming stripped 5 bases from V and 7 bases from J, with 9 bases between. Per the germline V gene, CDR1 is SGHAT and CDR2 is FQNNGV. The CDR3 contains 12 residues. This CDR3 is CASSVQSQPQHF. The CDR3 DNA reads as TGTGCCAGCAGCGTACAATCCCAGCCCCAGCATTTT.

The rearrangement links TRBV9 to TRBJ2-5; 8 positions agree with TRBD1. Germline trimming cut 0 bases from V and 2 bases from J; bases unmatched to any gene: 6. Germline-derived CDR1 and CDR2 are SGDLS and YYNGEE. The length of the CDR3 is 16 residues. The CDR3 reads CASSVVPGGLQETQYF. CDR3 nucleotides: TGTGCCAGCAGCGTAGTCCCAGGGGGCCTTCAAGAGACCCAGTACTTC.

The CDR3: CATSEGGLAGVDEQFF. The CDR3 region has the DNA TGTGCCACCAGTGAAGGGGGACTAGCGGGAGTGGATGAGCAGTTCTTC. The genes are TRBV24-1 and TRBJ2-1; 14 nucleotides line up with TRBD2. There are 16 residues in the CDR3. The germline gives CDR1 KGHDR, CDR2 SFDVKD. The ends lost 4 bases at V and 8 bases at J; junction bases unmatched: 6.

The chain employs TRBV4-1 and TRBJ1-4; D possibly corresponds to TRBD1 (5 bases). The CDR3 loop spans 15 amino acids. From germline, CDR1 is MGHRA and CDR2 YSYEKL. Trimming stripped 0 bases from V and 8 bases from J, with 13 bases between. The CDR3 loop is CASSQEQAPGEKLFF. The CDR3 region has the DNA TGCGCCAGCAGCCAAGAACAGGCCCCTGGCGAAAAACTGTTTTTT.

This clonotype was picked up a small number of times. The J gene is TRBJ2-4, the V gene TRBV6-1; D unresolved. Germline CDR1 reads MNHNS; CDR2 reads SASEGT. V lost 1 base to trimming and J lost 0 bases, with 7 bases between them. The CDR3 loop spans 15 amino acids. The CDR3 coding sequence is TGTGCCAGCAGTGAAGTTACCGTAGCCAAAAACATTCAGTACTTC. Translating gives CASSEVTVAKNIQYF.

This clonotype occurred a few times. J is TRBJ2-7 and V is TRBV7-9; 7 bases line up with TRBD1. V lost 6 bases, J lost 2 bases, and 7 bases stayed unmatched. This CDR3 is built from 14 residues. The V gene's germline CDR1 is SEHNR and CDR2 FQNEAQ (reference sequence). The CDR3 sequence: CASSSTGTAYEQYV. The CDR3 DNA sequence: TGTGCCAGCAGTTCTACCGGGACAGCCTACGAGCAGTACGTC.

This clonotype appeared a single time. Just one base apart from a much larger clone, this may be a read error. The chain couples TRBV7-2 to TRBJ2-3; maybe TRBD1 (5 bases). V dropped 0 bases and J dropped 3 bases, with 7 bases sitting between them. Germline CDR1 and CDR2: SGHTA and FQGNSA. The CDR3 is 14 residues long. The CDR3 sequence is CASSLARVTDTQYF. The CDR3 coding sequence is TGTGCCAGCAGCTTAGCCAGGGTTACAGATACGCAGTATTTT.

The table lists this clonotype with many counts. V gene TRBV12-3 or TRBV12-4 combines with J gene TRBJ2-1, with 9 bases identical to TRBD1. Losses at the gene ends were 5 bases for V and 8 bases for J; bases not matched to a gene: 13. The CDR3 consists of 16 residues. CDR3 nucleotide sequence: TGTGCCAGCAGTCCAGCCCCCGGGACAGGGAACTATGAGCAGTTCTTC. It yields the protein CASSPAPGTGNYEQFF.

This clonotype was observed a handful of times. This chain uses TRBV7-9 with TRBJ1-4, with a tentative D call TRBD1 (5 bases). Germline V gene sequence: CDR1 SEHNR, CDR2 FQNEAQ (reference sequence). Trimming cost V 4 bases and J 5 bases, with 11 bases left between them. CDR3 length: 14 amino acids. The CDR3 sequence: CASSSAGQNEKLFF. CDR3 DNA: TGTGCCAGCAGCTCCGCAGGACAAAATGAAAAACTGTTTTTT. Together with reference TRBV7-9 and TRBJ1-4, the CDR3 gives the full variable domain: DTGVSQNPRHKITKRGQNVTFRCDPISEHNRLYWYRQTLGQGPEFLTYFQNEAQLEKSRLLSDRFSAERPKGSFSTLEIQRTEQGDSAMYLCASSSAGQNEKLFFGSGTQLSVL.

V is TRBV12-3 or TRBV12-4 and J is TRBJ2-2; no firm D call. Trimming left V 6 bases short and J 4 bases short, with 6 bases between. This CDR3 spans 12 amino acids. The CDR3 DNA sequence: TGTGCCAGCAGGGAGAGCACCGGGGAGCTGTTTTTT. It is translated as CASRESTGELFF.

V usage is TRBV6-2 or TRBV6-3 and J usage is TRBJ2-5; D ambiguous. Germline V gene lookup returns CDR1 MNHEY and CDR2 SVGEGT. V shed 4 bases and J shed 2 bases, with 14 bases lying between them. The CDR3 runs to 15 residues. The DNA of the CDR3 is TGTGCCAGCAGTTCTATTCCTCGCGGACAAGAGACCCAGTACTTC. Its protein product is CASSSIPRGQETQYF.

CDR3 bases: TGTGCCAGCAGCCAAGTGTCGCTCTCTGGAAACACCATATATTTT. Its translation: CASSQVSLSGNTIYF. The J gene is TRBJ1-3, the V gene TRBV3-1; D is undetermined. This CDR3 region has 15 residues. V lost 1 base to trimming and J lost 0 bases, with 7 bases between them. Per germline, CDR1 LGHDT and CDR2 YNNKEL (reference sequence).

This clonotype was detected ten times or more. The rearrangement joins TRBV12-3 or TRBV12-4 to TRBJ2-2, with 7 bases that match TRBD2. The CDR3 runs to 15 residues. The V gene end was trimmed by 7 bases and the J gene end by 5 bases; junction bases not matched to a gene: 10. The CDR3, as DNA: TGTGCCAGCACTGGGAACACCGGGGGGACCGGGGAGCTGTTTTTT. Translating it yields CASTGNTGGTGELFF.

V is TRBV10-3 and J is TRBJ2-1; 8 bases line up with TRBD2. Germline CDR1 is ENHRY and CDR2 is SYGVKD. The CDR3 is 13 amino acids. The junction had 11 bases not matched to a gene; V was cut back by 10 bases and J by 9 bases. The CDR3 here is CASHGAGESEQFF. DNA of the CDR3: TGTGCCAGCCATGGAGCGGGAGAGAGTGAGCAGTTCTTC.

The rearrangement links TRBV12-3 or TRBV12-4 to TRBJ2-2; D is possibly TRBD1 (5 bases). The CDR3 totals 15 residues. V lost 5 bases and J lost 0, with 10 bases in between. The CDR3 is CASSRGRSNTGELFF. For the CDR3, the DNA is TGTGCCAGCAGTAGGGGCAGGTCGAACACCGGGGAGCTGTTTTTT.

This clonotype was seen many times. The rearrangement uses TRBV12-3 or TRBV12-4 and TRBJ2-6, with D perhaps matching TRBD1 (5 bases). Trimming stripped 6 bases from V and 2 bases from J, with 11 bases between. This CDR3 has 15 amino acids. CDR3 coding DNA: TGTGCCAGCAGCCTCAGGGCTGCTGGGGCCAACGTCCTGACTTTC. Translated: CASSLRAAGANVLTF.